This T cell receptor (beta chain) was found in a study of identical twins. Each CDR3 protein is one row after TCRdb ran MiXCR on the 5' RACE reads. The table lists fewer than 650,000 distinct CDR3 sequences, around 7.5% of them singletons. This clonotype was seen many times. Germline V gene lookup returns CDR1 SGHRS and CDR2 YFSETQ. V lost 1 base and J lost 3, with 12 bases in between. The CDR3 covers 15 residues. Separately, the same data were catalogued under a study of yellow fever vaccine responses in identical twins.

The specimen was PBMCs. This chain links TRBV5-1 with TRBJ2-3; tentatively, D is TRBD2 (6 bases). The receptor was isolated from a woman aged 18-29 years in good health. The CDR3 sequence is CASSLTPGRTDTQYF. DNA for the CDR3: TGCGCCAGCAGCTTGACCCCGGGGAGGACAGATACGCAGTATTTT.